This T cell receptor (beta chain) stems from a study of OX40 agonist ivuxolimab in advanced cancers. Study at large: Partial responses occurred in Three dose-escalation patients, one with hepatocellular carcinoma and two with cutaneous melanoma.

Generated by immunoSEQ multiplex PCR, the TCRdb table keeps only in-frame clones and is missing some. The sample has more than 75,000 clones; approximately 90% are singletons. Study observations and caveats: The study observed clonal expansion of CD4+ and CD8+ blood T cells by week 6 at 0.1 to 3.0 mg/kg.

This clone was seen a single time. Its antigen is not identified. J lost 3 bases, V lost 3 bases, and 5 bases had no gene match. Germline CDR1 SGHTA, CDR2 FQGNSA. The CDR3 is 15 residues long. Sequences were derived from CD4+ or CD8+ T cells sorted from blood, sampled in a trial of the OX40 agonist ivuxolimab. The sequence came from an adult with an advanced solid tumor such as melanoma, head and neck, liver or kidney cancer. The chain carries TRBV7-2 and TRBJ1-3, with 7 bases identical to TRBD1. The DNA of the CDR3 is TGTGCCAGCAGCTTGCAAGGGGGCGGTGGAAACACCATATATTTT. This encodes CASSLQGGGGNTIYF.